These 28 T cell receptor beta chains were sequenced from one sample in a study of T cell responses to AZD1222 COVID-19 vaccine. Measured with immunoSEQ multiplex PCR; TCRdb has only the in-frame clones, and not every one. Here the sample spans around 60,000 clones, roughly four fifths being singletons. The source material was peripheral blood, sampled 28 days after the second AZD1222 dose. These receptors all come from an adult who received the AZD1222 COVID-19 vaccine.

This clone was detected a few times. The rearrangement joins TRBV6-5 to TRBJ1-5; no clear D gene. The CDR3 length is 15 residues. V was clipped by 3 bases and J by 1 base, with 10 bases between them. Germline CDR1 and CDR2: MNHEY and SVGAGI. The CDR3 DNA follows: TGTGCCAGCAGTTATACCGGGAACAGCAATCAGCCCCAGCATTTT. It is translated as CASSYTGNSNQPQHF.

V usage is TRBV11-2 and J usage is TRBJ2-7; D might be TRBD2 (6 bases). The CDR3 is made up of 17 amino acids. Trimming removed 4 bases from V and 4 bases from J, with 23 bases in between. CDR1 SGHAT and CDR2 FQNNGV come from the germline V gene. CDR3 region: CASSYRLTEGGSYEQYF. The CDR3 nucleotides are TGTGCCAGCAGCTACCGGCTTACCGAGGGAGGTTCGTACGAGCAGTACTTC.

The rearrangement uses TRBV27 and TRBJ2-1, with 10 nucleotides matching TRBD2. The CDR3 has 15 residues. The V segment lost 5 bases and the J segment 6 bases; nucleotides outside the gene matches: 7. Germline V lookup: CDR1 MNHEY, CDR2 SMNVEV (reference sequence). CDR3 sequence: CASSPWTSGTNEQFF. The CDR3 coding sequence is TGTGCCAGCAGTCCCTGGACTAGCGGAACCAATGAGCAGTTCTTC.

The gene calls are TRBV27 and TRBJ2-3; possible D gene TRBD2, 6 bases. CDR1 MNHEY and CDR2 SMNVEV come from the germline V gene (reference sequence). The length of the CDR3 is 15 residues. The germline V and J ends were trimmed by 2 bases and 6 bases, with 15 bases remaining between them. The CDR3 coding sequence is TGTGCCAGCAGTTTAACGGGGGACCGGGGGGATACGCAGTATTTT. Protein sequence: CASSLTGDRGDTQYF.

This clone was observed a handful of times. This rearrangement joins TRBV6-5 to TRBJ1-6, with TRBD1 matching over 7 bases. The germline CDR1 and CDR2 sequences are MNHEY and SVGAGI. V shed 6 bases, J shed 6 bases, and the junction held 5 bases outside the gene matches. This CDR3 has 14 residues. The CDR3 DNA follows: TGTGCCAGCAGCTCACAGGGGAGTAATTCACCCCTCCACTTT. Amino acids: CASSSQGSNSPLHF.

The chain employs TRBV2 and TRBJ1-1; no firm D call. V was trimmed by 4 bases and J by 0 bases, leaving 9 bases between them. Germline CDR1 reads SNHLY; CDR2 reads FYNNEI. The CDR3 contains 14 residues. The CDR3 nucleotides read TGTGCCAGCAGTGGAAGCACAGTGAACACTGAAGCTTTCTTT. The encoded protein is CASSGSTVNTEAFF.

The chain carries TRBV19 and TRBJ2-5; D may be TRBD2 (5 bases). The V end lost 8 bases, the J end lost 1 base, and 20 bases lay between the germline ends. The CDR3 covers 16 residues. The germline gives CDR1 LNHDA, CDR2 SQIVND (reference sequence). CDR3 sequence reads: CASSTGWGDLQETQYF. In DNA form, the CDR3 reads TGTGCCAGTTCCACGGGATGGGGAGACCTCCAAGAGACCCAGTACTTC.

The chain recombines TRBV5-6 with TRBJ1-2; D not resolved. The CDR3 extends over 13 amino acids. Trimming cost V 0 bases and J 3 bases, with 6 bases left between them. Germline values: CDR1 SGHDT, CDR2 YYEEEE. The CDR3 is CASSLGQDYGYTF. CDR3 DNA sequence: TGTGCCAGCAGCTTGGGCCAGGACTATGGCTACACCTTC.

This clone was observed a single time. The CDR3: CASSRTSGSYNEQFF. CDR3 nucleotide sequence: TGTGCCAGCAGTAGGACTAGCGGCTCCTACAATGAGCAGTTCTTC. The chain joins TRBV6-5 to TRBJ2-1, with 10 bases that match TRBD2. Germline CDR1 is MNHEY and CDR2 is SVGAGI. The CDR3 length is 15 residues. V shed 5 bases and J 0 bases; nucleotides not matched to a gene: 1.

The V and J genes are TRBV4-1 and TRBJ2-1, with D possibly being TRBD1 or TRBD2 (5 bases each). The CDR3 covers 17 residues. Germline lookup yields CDR1 MGHRA and CDR2 YSYEKL. With 4 bases removed from V and 7 bases from J, the gap between germline ends came to 23 bases. Written as DNA, the CDR3 is TGCGCCAGCAGCCCGGCTTTTCCCGGGGCTAGTCGAAATGAGCAGTTCTTC. This codes for CASSPAFPGASRNEQFF.

This chain uses TRBV21-1 with TRBJ2-7; the table names TRBD2, a call not compared with the DNA. TRBV21-1 is a recognized pseudogene. The CDR3 extends over 17 amino acids. DNA of the CDR3: TGTGCCAGCAGCAGAGGGTGGAAACGGGAGGGTGCCTACGAGCAGTACTTC. Amino acid sequence: CASSRGWKREGAYEQYF.

The chain recombines TRBV5-8 with TRBJ1-6; TRBD1 matches 8 bases. The CDR3 length is 14 residues. J was trimmed by 10 bases and V by 0 bases; bases with no gene match: 3. CDR1 is SGHTS and CDR2 is YDEGEE in the germline V gene. The CDR3 spells CASSLGQGASPLHF. The CDR3 nucleotides are TGTGCCAGCAGCTTGGGGCAGGGGGCCTCACCCCTCCACTTT.

Written as DNA, the CDR3 is TGCGCCAGCAGATTACAGGGCCCTGGGAGCTATGGCTACACCTTC. It translates to CASRLQGPGSYGYTF. The rearrangement joins TRBV5-1 to TRBJ1-2; perhaps TRBD1 as D (6 bases). The CDR3 spans 15 residues. CDR1 is SGHRS and CDR2 is YFSETQ in the germline V gene. V dropped 5 bases and J dropped 4 bases, with 18 bases sitting between them.

In its sample, this clone was seen a few times. The chain is built from TRBV12-3 or TRBV12-4 and TRBJ2-1; D may be TRBD1 (6 bases). This CDR3 has 13 residues. V lost 6 bases to trimming and J lost 4 bases, with 10 bases between them. In DNA, the CDR3 is TGTGCCAGCAGCAGGGGACCTTACAATGAGCAGTTCTTC. The encoded protein is CASSRGPYNEQFF.

The chain joins TRBV5-1 to TRBJ1-3; D gene unclear. Germline V lookup: CDR1 SGHRS, CDR2 YFSETQ. This CDR3 is built from 13 residues. The V and J ends lost 0 bases and 2 bases respectively, with 3 bases between them. DNA of the CDR3: TGCGCCAGCAGCTTGGGGACTGGAAACACCATATATTTT. Translating gives CASSLGTGNTIYF.

The count of this clone is one. The CDR3 nucleotides are TGTGCCAGCAGTATAGCGGACAGGGTCAGGACCGGGGAGCTGTTTTTT. It is translated as CASSIADRVRTGELFF. The V gene is TRBV6-2 or TRBV6-3, the J gene TRBJ2-2; 8 bases map to TRBD1. With 5 bases clipped from V and 5 bases from J, the junction kept 10 bases outside the gene matches. Germline-derived CDR1 and CDR2 are MNHEY and SVGEGT. This CDR3 spans 16 amino acids.

The chain employs TRBV28 and TRBJ1-2; 9 positions agree with TRBD1. The length of the CDR3 is 15 residues. CDR1 is MDHEN, CDR2 SYDVKM, per germline. V lost 1 base, J lost 4 bases, and 4 bases stayed unmatched. The chain's CDR3 is CASSLSGTGFYGYTF. The CDR3 DNA is TGTGCCAGCAGTTTATCCGGGACAGGGTTCTATGGCTACACCTTC.

The rearrangement links TRBV7-2 to TRBJ2-7; the match to TRBD1 covers 7 bases. Unmatched junction bases numbered 8, after V lost 2 bases and J lost 4 bases. The CDR3 has 15 amino acids. In germline, CDR1 is SGHTA, CDR2 FQGNSA. The CDR3 coding sequence is TGTGCCAGCAGCTTAAGACAGGGTAGCGAATACGAGCAGTACTTC. Its protein is CASSLRQGSEYEQYF.

The rearrangement joins TRBV30 to TRBJ1-1, with D possibly TRBD1 on 6 matching bases. Trimming removed 3 bases from V and 0 bases from J, with 8 bases in between. Germline lookup yields CDR1 GTSNPN and CDR2 SVGIG (reference sequence). The CDR3 runs 13 residues. CDR3 loop: CAWRGTLNTEAFF. The CDR3, as DNA: TGTGCCTGGAGAGGGACATTGAACACTGAAGCTTTCTTT.

The chain couples TRBV6-2 or TRBV6-3 to TRBJ2-2, with unresolved D. This CDR3 is built from 14 residues. V dropped 2 bases and J dropped 5 bases, with 9 bases sitting between them. The germline V gene has CDR1 MNHEY and CDR2 SVGEGT. This CDR3 is CASSYDPLTGELFF. The CDR3 nucleotides are TGTGCCAGCAGTTACGATCCTTTGACCGGGGAGCTGTTTTTT.

This chain joins TRBV18 and TRBJ2-3; 7 positions agree with TRBD2. Trimming at V came to 3 bases and at J to 8 bases, leaving 20 bases not matched to a gene. This CDR3 is built from 18 residues. Germline CDR1 reads KGHSH; CDR2 reads LQKENI. CDR3 coding DNA: TGTGCCAGCTCACCGTATCTTAGATCGGGACTAAAGGTTACTACGCAGTATTTT. It codes for CASSPYLRSGLKVTTQYF.

The chain recombines TRBV5-4 with TRBJ2-5, with D possibly TRBD2 on 7 matching bases. Trimming pared 0 bases from V and 5 bases from J, leaving 20 bases between. The CDR3 length is 17 residues. Looked up from germline, CDR1 is SGHNT and CDR2 is YYREEE (reference sequence). CDR3 sequence: CASSLGPGAGVQETQYF. DNA of the CDR3: TGTGCCAGCAGCTTGGGCCCGGGGGCGGGAGTCCAGGAGACCCAGTACTTC.

V gene TRBV11-2 combines with J gene TRBJ1-2; 12 positions agree with TRBD1. The CDR3 length is 16 residues. Trimming cost V 5 bases and J 8 bases; bases outside gene matches: 12. Germline values: CDR1 SGHAT, CDR2 FQNNGV. The CDR3 sequence is CASSEWWGQGAGGYTF. The CDR3 nucleotides are TGTGCCAGCAGCGAGTGGTGGGGACAGGGGGCCGGGGGCTACACCTTC.

This clone was seen more than once but under ten times. The chain is built from TRBV5-4 and TRBJ1-3, with D perhaps TRBD1 (5 bases). CDR3 size: 15 residues. The germline CDR1 and CDR2 sequences are SGHNT and YYREEE (reference sequence). V was trimmed by 2 bases and J by 2 bases, leaving 11 bases between them. The CDR3 nucleotides are TGTGCCAGCAGCTTCTCGGCAGGGACTGGAAACACCATATATTTT. Translation gives CASSFSAGTGNTIYF.

J is TRBJ2-2 and V is TRBV5-1, with D uncertain. Trimming took 2 bases from V and 7 from J, leaving 9 bases between them. This CDR3 has 13 residues. The germline V gene encodes CDR1 SGHRS and CDR2 YFSETQ. CDR3 in DNA: TGCGCCAGCAGCTTCTCCGGTGGCGGGGAGCTGTTTTTT. Translating it yields CASSFSGGGELFF. Together with reference TRBV5-1 and TRBJ2-2, the CDR3 gives the full variable domain: KAGVTQTPRYLIKTRGQQVTLSCSPISGHRSVSWYQQTPGQGLQFLFEYFSETQRNKGNFPGRFSGRQFSNSRSEMNVSTLELGDSALYLCASSFSGGGELFFGEGSRLTVL.

The rearrangement joins TRBV9 to TRBJ1-2; TRBD1 agrees at 12 bases. The CDR3 is 17 residues long. Trimming removed 3 bases from V and 6 bases from J; junction bases left unmatched: 12. Germline CDR1 SGDLS, CDR2 YYNGEE. The CDR3 DNA reads as TGTGCCAGCAGCGACACCAGGGACAGGGGGCGCCGGGATGGCTACACCTTC. It codes for CASSDTRDRGRRDGYTF.

The J gene is TRBJ2-5, the V gene TRBV19; TRBD2 might be the D (6 bases). The CDR3 has 16 amino acids. From germline, CDR1 is LNHDA and CDR2 SQIVND (reference sequence). V lost 1 base, J lost 5 bases, and 17 bases lay in between. The CDR3 nucleotides read TGTGCCAGTAGTATAGGAGGACTACCCCTGGGGGAGACCCAGTACTTC. This sequence encodes CASSIGGLPLGETQYF.

This sequence joins TRBV19 and TRBJ2-1; 11 bases agree with TRBD2. Germline V gene lookup returns CDR1 LNHDA and CDR2 SQIVND (reference sequence). This CDR3 spans 19 amino acids. Unmatched junction bases numbered 12, after V lost 5 bases and J lost 0 bases. CDR3 in DNA: TGTGCCAGTAGTGGTCGGCTAGCGGGAGGACGTAGCTCCTACAATGAGCAGTTCTTC. Residues: CASSGRLAGGRSSYNEQFF. The whole variable domain, remainder taken from reference TRBV19 and TRBJ2-1, is DGGITQSPKYLFRKEGQNVTLSCEQNLNHDAMYWYRQDPGQGLRLIYYSQIVNDFQKGDIAEGYSVSREKKESFPLTVTSAQKNPTAFYLCASSGRLAGGRSSYNEQFFGPGTRLTVL.